The rows below give T cell receptor beta chains drawn from one sample of a study of blood T cell repertoires in COVID-19. Libraries were prepared by immunoSEQ multiplex PCR; TCRdb keeps only in-frame clonotypes and omits some of them. The sample consists of over 70,000 clones, 75% to 90% of them appearing once. Sequencing was carried out using peripheral blood. The receptors were sampled from a human donor in a cohort sampled during active COVID-19. The CDR3 runs from the conserved cysteine through the conserved F or W. The D gene is left open where the match is weak. Not every row has a clone size; where given, it reads once, few, many or a size class.

v_gene	j_gene	d_gene	abundance	CDR3aa	CDR3nt
TRBV27	TRBJ2-7	.	few	CASSLRGYRYEQYF	TGTGCCAGCAGTTTAAGGGGGTACCGCTACGAGCAGTACTTC
TRBV19	TRBJ1-1	.	.	CASSIGQPGTEAFF	TGTGCCAGTAGTATTGGACAGCCAGGAACTGAAGCTTTCTTT
TRBV4-1	TRBJ2-1	.	.	CASSPLEGETEEQFF	TGCGCCAGCAGCCCTCTCGAGGGGGAAACTGAGGAGCAGTTCTTC
TRBV6-5	TRBJ1-5	.	.	CASSYSQYSNQPQHF	TGTGCCAGCAGTTACTCGCAGTATAGCAATCAGCCCCAGCATTTT
TRBV9	TRBJ2-1	.	.	CASSVAPSSYNEQFF	TGTGCCAGCAGCGTAGCACCTAGCTCCTACAATGAGCAGTTCTTC
TRBV7-7	TRBJ2-1	TRBD2	few	CASSSTSGSGVEQFF	TGTGCCAGCAGCTCAACTAGCGGGAGCGGTGTTGAGCAGTTCTTC
TRBV7-3	TRBJ2-1	TRBD2	.	CASSLKRLAGRNEQFF	TGTGCCAGCAGCCTCAAGAGGCTAGCGGGACGCAATGAGCAGTTCTTC
TRBV30	TRBJ2-3	.	.	CAWGRTPSTDTQYF	TGTGCCTGGGGCAGGACTCCTAGCACAGATACGCAGTATTTT
TRBV5-1	TRBJ2-3	.	.	CASSLGVATSRRDTQYF	TGCGCCAGCAGCTTGGGAGTAGCAACCTCTAGGAGAGATACGCAGTATTTT
TRBV28	TRBJ1-5	TRBD1	few	CASSLLDRGQPQHF	TGTGCCAGCAGTTTGTTAGACAGGGGCCAGCCCCAGCATTTT
TRBV27	TRBJ2-2	TRBD1	.	CASSPWDRPGNTGELFF	TGTGCCAGCAGTCCCTGGGACAGACCAGGGAACACCGGGGAGCTGTTTTTT
TRBV7-3	TRBJ1-1	.	once	CASSTQGDTEAFF	TGTGCCAGCAGCACCCAGGGTGACACTGAAGCTTTCTTT
TRBV27	TRBJ2-7	TRBD2	many	CASSPLRLAEADEQYF	TGTGCCAGCAGTCCTCTTCGACTAGCGGAGGCGGACGAGCAGTACTTC
TRBV15	TRBJ1-1	TRBD1	.	CATSVTLNRGHTEAFF	TGTGCCACCAGCGTTACCCTTAACAGGGGACACACTGAAGCTTTCTTT
TRBV3-1/TRBV3-2	TRBJ2-1	.	.	CASSQSGSKDEQFF	TGTGCCAGCAGCCAATCCGGGAGTAAAGATGAGCAGTTCTTC
TRBV18	TRBJ1-2	.	.	CASSPRAQRVPLRNYGYTF	TGTGCCAGCTCACCCAGGGCCCAGCGGGTTCCCCTTCGGAACTATGGCTACACCTTC
TRBV7-2	TRBJ1-4	.	.	CASSLERDTIASEKLFF	TGTGCCAGCAGCTTAGAGCGGGACACTATCGCTAGCGAAAAACTGTTTTTT
TRBV5-1	TRBJ2-3	TRBD2	.	CASGNGLAGGTDTQYF	TGCGCCAGCGGAAATGGACTAGCGGGAGGCACAGATACGCAGTATTTT
TRBV9	TRBJ2-1	.	.	CASSLDRQFYNEQFF	TGTGCCAGCAGCCTCGACCGACAGTTCTACAATGAGCAGTTCTTC
TRBV2	TRBJ1-1	TRBD1	.	CASSEDPRGPGTEAFF	TGTGCCAGCAGTGAAGACCCTAGGGGGCCGGGGACTGAAGCTTTCTTT
TRBV2	TRBJ1-6	.	.	CASGTETNSPLHF	TGTGCCAGCGGAACAGAGACTAATTCACCCCTCCACTTT
TRBV27	TRBJ2-7	TRBD1	few	CASSPYGTAYEQYF	TGTGCCAGCAGTCCCTACGGGACAGCCTACGAGCAGTACTTC
TRBV28	TRBJ2-3	.	.	CASSLRGRAGTDTQYF	TGTGCCAGCAGTTTAAGGGGGAGGGCTGGCACAGATACGCAGTATTTT
TRBV3-1/TRBV3-2	TRBJ1-6	TRBD1	.	CASSQELGTDSHSPLHF	TGTGCCAGCAGCCAAGAACTCGGGACAGACTCTCATTCACCCCTCCACTTT
TRBV5-1	TRBJ1-1	.	.	CASSPRPINSTEAFF	TGCGCCAGCAGCCCTAGGCCCATTAATAGCACTGAAGCTTTCTTT
TRBV19	TRBJ1-5	.	.	CASSAGIHSNQPQHF	TGTGCCAGTAGTGCGGGGATTCATAGCAATCAGCCCCAGCATTTT